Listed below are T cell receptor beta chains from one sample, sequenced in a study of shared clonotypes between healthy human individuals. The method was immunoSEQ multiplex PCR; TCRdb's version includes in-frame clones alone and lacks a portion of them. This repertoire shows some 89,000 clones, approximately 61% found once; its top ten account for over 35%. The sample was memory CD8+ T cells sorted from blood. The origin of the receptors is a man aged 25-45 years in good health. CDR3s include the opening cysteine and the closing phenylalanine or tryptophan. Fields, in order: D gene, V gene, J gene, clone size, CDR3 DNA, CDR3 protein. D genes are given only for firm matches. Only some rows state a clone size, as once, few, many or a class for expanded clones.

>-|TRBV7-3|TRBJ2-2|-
TGTGCCAGCAGCTTAACACTCACCGGGGAGCTGTTTTTT
CASSLTLTGELFF
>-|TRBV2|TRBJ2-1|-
TGTGCCAGCGCCGGCTCCTGGAGTTACAATGAGCAGTTCTTC
CASAGSWSYNEQFF
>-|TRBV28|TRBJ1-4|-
TGTGCCAGCAGTCCAACTGGGGCCCAGTCTAATGAAAAACTGTTTTTT
CASSPTGAQSNEKLFF
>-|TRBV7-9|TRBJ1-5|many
TGTGCCAGCAGCTTAACTAGCAATCAGCCCCAGCATTTT
CASSLTSNQPQHF
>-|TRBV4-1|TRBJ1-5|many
TGCGCCAGCAGCCAAGCCCCTGGGGGAGGGGATCAGCCCCAGCATTTT
CASSQAPGGGDQPQHF
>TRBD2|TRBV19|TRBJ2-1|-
TGTGCCAGTACTCCCTCCGGGGGGTCGGGGCAGTTCTTC
CASTPSGGSGQFF
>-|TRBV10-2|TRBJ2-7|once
TGCGCCAGCAGTGGGCGGGGTCTCGAGCAGTACTTC
CASSGRGLEQYF
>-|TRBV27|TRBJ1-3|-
TGTGCCAGCAGTGAGGGTAGTTGGGGAAACACCATATATTTT
CASSEGSWGNTIYF
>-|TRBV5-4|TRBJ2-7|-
TGTGCCAGCAGCTCCGGGACGCCCGGGTCCGAGCAGTACTTC
CASSSGTPGSEQYF
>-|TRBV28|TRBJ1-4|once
TGTGCCAGCAGTTCCCCCGGGGCGGGGGAAAAACTGTTTTTT
CASSSPGAGEKLFF
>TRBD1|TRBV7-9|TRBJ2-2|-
TGTGCCAGCAGCTCACCCGGGACAGGGGTTCGGGAGCTGTTTTTT
CASSSPGTGVRELFF
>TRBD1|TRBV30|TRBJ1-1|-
TGTGCCTGGAAAGACAGGGGCTACACTGAAGCTTTCTTT
CAWKDRGYTEAFF
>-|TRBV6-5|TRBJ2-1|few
TGTGCCAGCAGTTACGGACGGACTATAACTCGCGATGAGCAGTTCTTC
CASSYGRTITRDEQFF
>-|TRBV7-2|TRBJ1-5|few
TGTGCCAGCAGCGCGTGGGCCTATAGCAATCAGCCCCAGCATTTT
CASSAWAYSNQPQHF
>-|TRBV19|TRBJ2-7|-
TGTGCCAGTAGTATCGACGGGAGTTCCTACGAGCAGTACTTC
CASSIDGSSYEQYF
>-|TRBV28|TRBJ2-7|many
TGTGCCAGCAACTGGGACGGAGACTACGAGCAGTACTTC
CASNWDGDYEQYF
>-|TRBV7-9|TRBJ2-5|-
TGTGCCAGCACCTGGTACCAAGAGACCCAGTACTTC
CASTWYQETQYF
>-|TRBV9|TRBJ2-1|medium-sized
TGTGCCAGCAGCGGACGGCTAAGCTCCTACAATGAGCAGTTCTTC
CASSGRLSSYNEQFF
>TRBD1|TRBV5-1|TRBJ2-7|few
TGCGCCAGCAGCGTCGGGACAGACAGCTACGAGCAGTACTTC
CASSVGTDSYEQYF
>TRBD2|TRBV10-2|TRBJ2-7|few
TGCGCCAGCAGTCAGACTAGCGGGAGAAGCTCCTACGAGCAGTACTTC
CASSQTSGRSSYEQYF
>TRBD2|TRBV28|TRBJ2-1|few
TGTGCCAGCAGTGTAGCGGGAGTAGACTACAATGAGCAGTTCTTC
CASSVAGVDYNEQFF
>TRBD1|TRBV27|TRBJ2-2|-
TGTGCCAGCAGCACCGGACAGGGTTCCACCGGGGAGCTGTTTTTT
CASSTGQGSTGELFF
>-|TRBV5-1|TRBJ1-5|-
TGCGCCAGCAGCTTGGAGGGCTCCCAGCCCCAGCATTTT
CASSLEGSQPQHF
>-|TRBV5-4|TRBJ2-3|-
TGTGCCAGCAGCTTGGGTGGCGGTAGCACAGATACGCAGTATTTT
CASSLGGGSTDTQYF
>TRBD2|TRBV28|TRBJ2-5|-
TGTGCCAGCAGTTCCCCGGGACCCCGGGGGGTAGAGACCCAGTACTTC
CASSSPGPRGVETQYF
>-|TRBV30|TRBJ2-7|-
TGTGCCTGGAGTGTGGGTGCAACCTACGAGCAGTACTTC
CAWSVGATYEQYF
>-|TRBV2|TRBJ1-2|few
TGTGCCAGCAGGGAAGACAGTTATGGCTACACCTTC
CASREDSYGYTF
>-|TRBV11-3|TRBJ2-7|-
TGTGCCAGCAGCTTAGCCCATACAGGGTACTACGAGCAGTACTTC
CASSLAHTGYYEQYF
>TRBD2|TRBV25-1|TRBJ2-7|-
TGTGCCAGCAGTGACCGACGGGGGCTAGCGGGAGGGCTCGAGCAGTACTTC
CASSDRRGLAGGLEQYF
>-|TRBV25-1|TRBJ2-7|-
TGTGCCAGCAGTGAACTCTCCCTCCCGGAGCAGTACTTC
CASSELSLPEQYF
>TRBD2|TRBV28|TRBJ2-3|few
TGTGCCAGCAGTTACACTGGGACTAGCGGCACAGATACGCAGTATTTT
CASSYTGTSGTDTQYF
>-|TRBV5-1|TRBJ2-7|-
TGCGCCAGTAACGACGGGGCACCGTTTAGCGAGCAGTACTTC
CASNDGAPFSEQYF
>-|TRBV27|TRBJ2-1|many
TGTGCCAGCAGCCTACAGAGCTCCTACAATGAGCAGTTCTTC
CASSLQSSYNEQFF